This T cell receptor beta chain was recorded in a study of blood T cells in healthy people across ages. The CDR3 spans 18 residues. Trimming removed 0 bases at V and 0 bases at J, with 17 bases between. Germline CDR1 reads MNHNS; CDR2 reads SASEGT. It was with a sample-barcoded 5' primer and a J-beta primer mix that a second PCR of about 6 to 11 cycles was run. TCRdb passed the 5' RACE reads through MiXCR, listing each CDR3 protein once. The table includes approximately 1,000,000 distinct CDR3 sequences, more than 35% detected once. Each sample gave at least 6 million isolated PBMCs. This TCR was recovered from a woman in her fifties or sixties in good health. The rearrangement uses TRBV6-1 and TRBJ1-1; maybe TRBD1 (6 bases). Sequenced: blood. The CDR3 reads CASSEARQGPGMNTEAFF. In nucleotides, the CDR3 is TGTGCCAGCAGTGAAGCGCGGCAGGGGCCGGGAATGAACACTGAAGCTTTCTTT.